The clone carrying this TCR beta chain has at least ten counts. This specimen belongs to a study of identical twins. V lost 6 bases, J lost 6 bases, and 12 bases lay in between. This CDR3 spans 12 amino acids. Germline loops: CDR1 DFQATT, CDR2 SNEGSKA (reference sequence). TCRdb analysed the 5' RACE reads with MiXCR anew, one entry per CDR3 protein. The repertoire consists of about 890,000 distinct CDR3 sequences, with roughly 12% occurring once and the leading ten covering around 1.6%. These data were also filed under a second study, of yellow fever vaccine responses in identical twins.

The V gene is TRBV20-1, the J gene TRBJ2-4; D uncertain. Material for sequencing was PBMCs. The sequence was obtained from a woman under 30 in good health. The CDR3 coding sequence is TGCAGTGCCAAAGGTTGGGGAAACATTCAGTACTTC. This encodes CSAKGWGNIQYF.